The clone carrying this T cell receptor beta chain was observed at least ten times. Its matching antigen is unknown. This specimen comes from a study of CD8 T cells in ankylosing spondylitis. Overall study results and limits: Disease-associated clones were CD8+ and fairly uncommon in peripheral blood. What appeared characteristic of ankylosing spondylitis blood was a TCR beta motif of under 10 highly homologous variants.

CDR1 and CDR2 from the germline V gene are SEHNR and FQNEAQ (reference sequence). With 2 bases removed from V and 3 bases from J, the gap between germline ends came to 13 bases. The CDR3 runs to 15 residues. Making the TCR beta libraries involved quantitative 5'-RACE with molecular barcodes. TCRdb re-derived calls from the 5' RACE reads in MiXCR, one entry per CDR3 protein. In the table there are 200,000 to 250,000 distinct CDR3 sequences, approximately 7.3% of which are singletons. Input material: blood, either unsorted or a sorted T cell fraction (not recorded which). The chain links TRBV7-9 to TRBJ1-1; D not certain. The clonotype comes from a male donor with ankylosing spondylitis. The CDR3 region has the DNA TGTGCCAGCAGCTTAAGTCTCGGCAGTTACACTGAAGCTTTCTTT. This sequence encodes CASSLSLGSYTEAFF.